One and the same sample provided the 32 T cell receptor beta chains below, sequenced in a study of cytomegalovirus exposure and HLA in healthy donors. The PCR was carried out with 60 Vbeta primers and 13 Jbeta primers. Profiled with immunoSEQ multiplex PCR; TCRdb holds only in-frame clones, not every one. The sample carries more than 90,000 clones, 60% to 80% recorded once. Specimen: PBMCs. These receptors originate from a female donor in good health and CMV-seronegative.

In DNA form, the CDR3 reads TGTGCCAGCAGGGGGACAGGGGAAAACTATGGCTACACCTTC. This codes for CASRGTGENYGYTF. The J gene is TRBJ1-2, the V gene TRBV6-5; the match to TRBD1 covers 10 bases. Germline trimming cut 6 bases from V and 2 bases from J; bases unmatched to any gene: 3. Germline V gene data show CDR1 as MNHEY and CDR2 as SVGAGI. CDR3 length equals 14 residues.

The chain couples TRBV4-2 to TRBJ2-5; TRBD2 agrees at 7 bases. The V gene's germline CDR1 is LGHNA and CDR2 YNFKEQ. Trimming removed 1 base from V and 3 bases from J; junction bases left unmatched: 2. The CDR3 extends over 14 amino acids. In DNA form, the CDR3 reads TGTGCCAGCAGCCAAGTCGCGGGGGAAGAGACCCAGTACTTC. Translation: CASSQVAGEETQYF.

The CDR3 DNA is TGCAGCGTTCGTCAGTTTGGACAGCCGAACACTGAAGCTTTCTTT. Translating it yields CSVRQFGQPNTEAFF. This sequence joins TRBV29-1 and TRBJ1-1; a weak D match, TRBD1 (6 bases). The germline V gene has CDR1 SQVTM and CDR2 ANQGSEA. Trimming cost V 5 bases and J 1 base, with 17 bases left between them. The CDR3 runs to 15 residues.

The chain uses TRBV19 and TRBJ2-4, with 7 positions matching TRBD1. CDR3 length: 15 residues. The V and J ends lost 5 bases and 6 bases, in that order; junction bases with no gene match: 10. CDR1 LNHDA and CDR2 SQIVND come from the germline V gene (reference sequence). In nucleotides, the CDR3 is TGTGCCAGTAGTCCCCAGGGGGTTGCGTTAAACATTCAGTACTTC. It yields the protein CASSPQGVALNIQYF. The variable domain in full, with the rest retrieved from reference TRBV19 and TRBJ2-4, is DGGITQSPKYLFRKEGQNVTLSCEQNLNHDAMYWYRQDPGQGLRLIYYSQIVNDFQKGDIAEGYSVSREKKESFPLTVTSAQKNPTAFYLCASSPQGVALNIQYFGAGTRLSVL.

The chain joins TRBV7-8 to TRBJ2-1, with 7 positions matching TRBD2. The germline gives CDR1 SGHVS, CDR2 FQNEAQ. This CDR3 region has 12 residues. V trimming: 2 bases; J trimming: 11 bases; junction bases outside the gene matches: 3. The CDR3 here is CASSLSGTKQFF. CDR3 in DNA: TGTGCCAGCAGCTTAAGCGGGACTAAGCAGTTCTTC.

The V gene is TRBV5-6, the J gene TRBJ1-1; no clear D. Germline values: CDR1 SGHDT, CDR2 YYEEEE. V was shortened by 4 bases and J by 7 bases, with 11 bases between the two germline ends. CDR3 length equals 12 residues. The CDR3 loop reads CASSRGRFEAFF. As DNA, the CDR3 is TGTGCCAGCAGCCGAGGAAGATTTGAAGCTTTCTTT.

J is TRBJ2-7 and V is TRBV28; 11 nucleotides match TRBD1. J gave up 3 bases and V 3 bases, and 7 bases lay outside the gene matches. The CDR3 is made up of 16 amino acids. Germline V gene sequence: CDR1 MDHEN, CDR2 SYDVKM. The CDR3 here is CASSFYGTGGYYEQYF. CDR3 sequence (DNA): TGTGCCAGCAGTTTTTACGGGACAGGGGGTTACTACGAGCAGTACTTC.

The sample holds one count of this clone. The genes are TRBV7-3 and TRBJ2-3, with TRBD2 matching 7 bases. J was trimmed by 0 bases and V by 4 bases; bases with no gene match: 4. CDR3 length: 15 amino acids. Germline CDR1 is SGHTA and CDR2 is FQGTGA. This chain's CDR3 is CASSSQAGSTDTQYF. As DNA, the CDR3 is TGTGCCAGCAGCTCACAAGCGGGGAGCACAGATACGCAGTATTTT.

The chain carries TRBV27 and TRBJ1-2; D perhaps matches TRBD1 (6 bases). Germline CDR1 is MNHEY and CDR2 is SMNVEV (reference sequence). The V end lost 6 bases, the J end lost 2 bases, and 10 bases lay between the germline ends. The CDR3 covers 13 residues. CDR3 nucleotides: TGTGCCAGCAGCCGACAGGAGAACTATGGCTACACCTTC. Protein: CASSRQENYGYTF.

This chain links TRBV29-1 with TRBJ2-7, with 8 bases lining up with TRBD2. CDR1 is SQVTM and CDR2 is ANQGSEA in the germline V gene. Losses at the gene ends were 1 base for V and 2 bases for J; bases not matched to a gene: 7. This CDR3 contains 15 residues. The CDR3 sequence is CSVEVAGSFTYEQYF. In DNA form, the CDR3 reads TGCAGCGTTGAAGTAGCGGGAAGTTTCACCTACGAGCAGTACTTC.

The gene calls are TRBV19 and TRBJ2-3; 7 bases map to TRBD2. With V trimmed by 4 bases and J by 4 bases, 5 bases remained unmatched. This CDR3 contains 14 residues. Germline CDR1 LNHDA, CDR2 SQIVND (reference sequence). For the CDR3, the DNA is TGTGCCAGTAGTAGCGGGAGACTCGCAGATACGCAGTATTTT. Translated, it gives CASSSGRLADTQYF.

This clone appeared once. V is TRBV2 and J is TRBJ2-5; D might be TRBD1 (5 bases). CDR1 is SNHLY, CDR2 FYNNEI, per germline. V was trimmed by 7 bases and J by 1 base, leaving 13 bases between them. The CDR3 covers 14 residues. CDR3 in DNA: TGTGCCAGCACTGTCGACAGCGTCCAAGAGACCCAGTACTTC. Residues: CASTVDSVQETQYF.

The DNA for the CDR3 is TGTGCCAGCAGCTTGGACTTTCACAATGAGCAGTTCTTC. Encoded protein: CASSLDFHNEQFF. The chain couples TRBV5-6 to TRBJ2-1, with D unresolved. CDR1 and CDR2 from the germline V gene are SGHDT and YYEEEE. Trimming took off 0 bases at V and 5 bases at J, with 6 bases between the two ends. The CDR3 totals 13 residues.

The rearrangement links TRBV11-2 to TRBJ1-2; no clear D gene. CDR3 length: 15 amino acids. The V gene lost 1 base and the J gene lost 4 bases, with 13 bases spanning the gap. CDR1 SGHAT and CDR2 FQNNGV come from the germline V gene. The CDR3 DNA follows: TGTGCCAGCAGCTTAGTTTTGGGGAGTCCCTATGGCTACACCTTC. It codes for CASSLVLGSPYGYTF.

This rearrangement joins TRBV14 to TRBJ2-5, with TRBD1 identical over 8 bases. Near its end, the DNA agrees better with TRBJ2-7, so the J call may be wrong. This CDR3 contains 15 residues. Per germline, CDR1 SGHDN and CDR2 FVKESK. The CDR3: CASSQRTGMSYEQYF. The CDR3 DNA reads TGTGCCAGCAGCCAAAGGACAGGGATGTCCTACGAGCAGTACTTC.

This clone was seen a handful of times. The V and J genes are TRBV7-8 and TRBJ1-2; D not resolved. Germline loops: CDR1 SGHVS, CDR2 FQNEAQ. V was shortened by 1 base and J by 5 bases, with 5 bases between the two germline ends. This CDR3 has 12 residues. CDR3 region: CASSLGEYGYTF. CDR3 DNA: TGTGCCAGCAGCTTAGGCGAATATGGCTACACCTTC.

The chain has TRBV9 and TRBJ1-5, with a possible D match to TRBD1 (6 bases). Trimming stripped 0 bases from V and 3 bases from J, with 10 bases between. This CDR3 contains 15 residues. Germline assignment: CDR1 SGDLS and CDR2 YYNGEE. CDR3 loop: CASSVEGGLNQPQHF. As DNA, the CDR3 is TGTGCCAGCAGCGTAGAAGGGGGTCTCAATCAGCCCCAGCATTTT.

This chain connects TRBV18 to TRBJ2-5; possible D gene TRBD2, 5 bases. Germline-derived CDR1 and CDR2 are KGHSH and LQKENI. The CDR3 is 14 amino acids. The V and J ends lost 0 bases and 3 bases respectively, with 8 bases between them. The CDR3 DNA reads TGTGCCAGCTCACCACCGGTGGGAGAAGAGACCCAGTACTTC. Amino acid sequence: CASSPPVGEETQYF. The full variable domain, rest sourced from reference TRBV18 and TRBJ2-5, is NAGVMQNPRHLVRRRGQEARLRCSPMKGHSHVYWYRQLPEEGLKFMVYLQKENIIDESGMPKERFSAEFPKEGPSILRIQQVVRGDSAAYFCASSPPVGEETQYFGPGTRLLVL.

The chain joins TRBV7-3 to TRBJ2-4; perhaps TRBD2 as D (6 bases). Germline CDR1 and CDR2: SGHTA and FQGTGA. This CDR3 has 14 residues. The V and J ends lost 2 bases and 3 bases respectively, with 8 bases between them. The chain's CDR3 is CASSLGTDKNIQYF. In nucleotides, the CDR3 is TGTGCCAGCAGCTTAGGGACTGACAAAAACATTCAGTACTTC.

This clone appeared a few times. The chain carries TRBV6-4 and TRBJ1-1; no definite D call. The CDR3 spans 13 residues. The V gene's germline CDR1 is MRHNA and CDR2 SNTAGT. Trimming took off 8 bases at V and 0 bases at J, with 10 bases between the two ends. The CDR3 sequence is CASREHLNTEAFF. CDR3 DNA: TGTGCCAGCCGGGAACATTTGAACACTGAAGCTTTCTTT.

The CDR3 DNA reads as TGCGCCAGCAGCCAAGATCAGGGGGACAGGGACATTCAGTACTTC. It yields the protein CASSQDQGDRDIQYF. The chain links TRBV4-1 to TRBJ2-4, with TRBD1 matching 9 bases. Per the germline V gene, CDR1 is MGHRA and CDR2 is YSYEKL. V trimming: 0 bases; J trimming: 8 bases; junction bases outside the gene matches: 5. The CDR3 is made up of 15 amino acids.

This clone was picked up a small number of times. This chain uses TRBV6-5 with TRBJ1-1, with 9 bases aligning to TRBD1. The CDR3 covers 15 residues. Germline V gene data show CDR1 as MNHEY and CDR2 as SVGAGI. V lost 6 bases to trimming and J lost 2 bases; unmatched junction nucleotides: 7. The CDR3 here is CASRWDREPNTEAFF. DNA of the CDR3: TGTGCCAGCAGATGGGACAGGGAGCCTAACACTGAAGCTTTCTTT.

Concerning this clone itself: A junction end diverges from the germline sequence, so it may reflect a read error. This chain joins TRBV18 and TRBJ1-2; 9 bases align to TRBD1. Germline CDR1 reads KGHSH; CDR2 reads LQKENI. The CDR3 loop spans 14 amino acids. Here the CDR3 DNA reads TGTGCCAGCTCTCCACCGGGACAGGGCTATGGCTACACCTTC. This encodes CASSPPGQGYGYTF.

The chain uses TRBV7-4 and TRBJ1-1; 7 bases agree with TRBD1. V gave up 5 bases and J gave up 5 bases; unmatched junction bases: 11. Germline CDR1 SGHVT, CDR2 SQSDAQ. CDR3 length: 15 residues. This CDR3 is CASSLRQGLWTEAFF. The CDR3 bases are TGTGCCAGCAGCCTGCGACAGGGACTCTGGACTGAAGCTTTCTTT.

In nucleotides, the CDR3 is TGCGCCAGCAGCTTGGGGCACAATGAGGACGAGCAGTACTTC. It yields the protein CASSLGHNEDEQYF. The chain uses TRBV5-1 and TRBJ2-7; D call uncertain. The CDR3 has 14 residues. Germline V gene sequence: CDR1 SGHRS, CDR2 YFSETQ. Between the trimmed V and J ends, which lost 0 bases and 5 bases, there was a span of 12 bases.

This clone came up a few times. V and J are TRBV21-1 and TRBJ1-2. TRBV21-1 is designated a pseudogene. This CDR3 spans 11 amino acids. The CDR3 region is CASSASRGYTF. The CDR3, as DNA: TGTGCCAGCAGCGCCTCTAGAGGCTACACCTTC.

This clone was seen a single time. One junction end does not reproduce the germline sequence, and a read error may be involved. The rearrangement joins TRBV7-9 to TRBJ2-3, with 7 bases identical to TRBD2. Germline V CDR1 and CDR2: SEHNR, FQNEAQ (reference sequence). This CDR3 is built from 17 residues. This CDR3 is CSSSFGSRGYSTDTQYF. The CDR3 nucleotides read TGTTCCAGCAGCTTCGGTTCGCGGGGGTATAGCACAGATACGCAGTATTTT.

In nucleotides, the CDR3 is TGTGCCAGCAGCCAGCGGGGCTACAATGAGCAGTTCTTC. Its protein product is CASSQRGYNEQFF. This sequence joins TRBV5-4 and TRBJ2-1; TRBD2 matches at 7 bases. This CDR3 has 13 residues. With V trimmed by 4 bases and J by 3 bases, 1 base remained unmatched. Germline V gene sequence: CDR1 SGHNT, CDR2 YYREEE (reference sequence).

This chain uses TRBV5-1 with TRBJ2-6, with D maybe TRBD1 (6 bases). The CDR3 covers 20 residues. Trimming shortened V by 3 bases and J by 0 bases, and 22 bases separated the two germline ends. Per germline, CDR1 SGHRS and CDR2 YFSETQ. Here the CDR3 reads CASSSQGLTFSHSGANVLTF. The DNA of the CDR3 is TGCGCCAGCAGCTCTCAGGGGCTTACTTTTTCACACTCTGGGGCCAACGTCCTGACTTTC.

The chain couples TRBV7-3 to TRBJ2-7; D might be TRBD2 (6 bases). Trimming stripped 5 bases from V and 2 bases from J, with 22 bases between. The germline gives CDR1 SGHTA, CDR2 FQGTGA. The CDR3 totals 17 residues. This chain's CDR3 is CASSPMAVGGIPYEQYF. The CDR3 DNA reads TGTGCCAGCAGCCCCATGGCGGTTGGCGGGATCCCCTACGAGCAGTACTTC.

The chain links TRBV4-3 to TRBJ2-6; tentative D call: TRBD1 (6 bases). CDR1 LGHNA and CDR2 YSLEER come from the germline V gene. The CDR3 extends over 18 amino acids. Between the trimmed V and J ends, which lost 6 bases and 1 base, there was a span of 19 bases. The CDR3: CASSYRAGGQSGANVLTF. CDR3 in DNA: TGCGCCAGCAGTTACCGGGCTGGGGGCCAGTCTGGGGCCAACGTCCTGACTTTC.

This clone has just one count. V gene TRBV29-1 combines with J gene TRBJ2-7, with 11 nucleotides matching TRBD2. CDR3 length: 13 residues. Germline V gene data show CDR1 as SQVTM and CDR2 as ANQGSEA. V gave up 6 bases and J gave up 6 bases; unmatched junction bases: 7. The DNA of the CDR3 is TGCAGCGTCGCACTAGCGGGGGACTCCGAGCAGTACTTC. It is translated as CSVALAGDSEQYF.